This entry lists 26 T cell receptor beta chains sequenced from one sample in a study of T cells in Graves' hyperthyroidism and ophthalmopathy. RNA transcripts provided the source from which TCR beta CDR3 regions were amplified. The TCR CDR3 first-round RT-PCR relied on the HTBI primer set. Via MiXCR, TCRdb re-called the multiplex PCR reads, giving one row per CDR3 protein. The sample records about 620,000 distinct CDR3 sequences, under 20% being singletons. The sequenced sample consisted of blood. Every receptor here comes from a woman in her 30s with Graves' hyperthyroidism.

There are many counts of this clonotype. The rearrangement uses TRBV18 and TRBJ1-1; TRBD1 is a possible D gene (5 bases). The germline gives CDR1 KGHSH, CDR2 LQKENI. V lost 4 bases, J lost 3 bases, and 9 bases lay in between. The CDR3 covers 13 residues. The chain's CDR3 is CASSLGTYTEAFF. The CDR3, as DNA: TGTGCCAGCTCACTTGGGACGTACACTGAAGCTTTCTTT.

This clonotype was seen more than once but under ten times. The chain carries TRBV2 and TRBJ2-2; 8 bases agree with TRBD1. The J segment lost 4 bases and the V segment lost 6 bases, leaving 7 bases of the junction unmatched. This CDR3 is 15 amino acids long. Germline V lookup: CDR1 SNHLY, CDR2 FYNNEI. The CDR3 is CASRDRAGTTGELFF. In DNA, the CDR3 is TGTGCCAGCAGGGACAGGGCAGGGACCACCGGGGAGCTGTTTTTT.

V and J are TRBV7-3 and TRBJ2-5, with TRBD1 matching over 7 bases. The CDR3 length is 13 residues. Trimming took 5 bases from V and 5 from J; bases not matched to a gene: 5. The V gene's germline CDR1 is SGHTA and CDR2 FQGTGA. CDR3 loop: CASSRGQLETQYF. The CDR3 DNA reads TGTGCCAGCAGCAGGGGACAGTTGGAGACCCAGTACTTC.

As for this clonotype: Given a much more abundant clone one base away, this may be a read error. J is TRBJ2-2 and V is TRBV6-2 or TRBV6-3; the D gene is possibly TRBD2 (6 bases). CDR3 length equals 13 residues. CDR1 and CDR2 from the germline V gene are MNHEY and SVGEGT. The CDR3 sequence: CAGGVPYTGDLFF. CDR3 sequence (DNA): TGTGCCGGCGGGGTTCCTTACACCGGGGACCTGTTTTTT.

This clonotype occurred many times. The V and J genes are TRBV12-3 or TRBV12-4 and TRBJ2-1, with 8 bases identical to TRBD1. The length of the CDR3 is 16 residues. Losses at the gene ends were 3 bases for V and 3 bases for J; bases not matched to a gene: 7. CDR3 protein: CASSFGGQGYYNEQFF. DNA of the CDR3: TGTGCCAGCAGTTTCGGCGGACAGGGTTACTACAATGAGCAGTTCTTC.

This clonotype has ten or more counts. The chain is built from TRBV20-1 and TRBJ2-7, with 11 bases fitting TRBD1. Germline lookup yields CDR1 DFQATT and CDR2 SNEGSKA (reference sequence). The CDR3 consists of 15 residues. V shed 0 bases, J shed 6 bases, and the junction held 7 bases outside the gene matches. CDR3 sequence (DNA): TGCAGTGCTAGAGATCCAGGGACAGGGGGTGGCGAGCAGTACTTC. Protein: CSARDPGTGGGEQYF.

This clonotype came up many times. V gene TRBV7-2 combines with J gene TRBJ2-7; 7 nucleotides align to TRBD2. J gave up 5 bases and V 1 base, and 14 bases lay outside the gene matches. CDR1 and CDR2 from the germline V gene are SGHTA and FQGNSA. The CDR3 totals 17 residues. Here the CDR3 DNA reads TGTGCCAGCAGCTTAGGTCATAGGGCGGGAGTCGGCCACGAGCAGTACTTC. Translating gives CASSLGHRAGVGHEQYF.

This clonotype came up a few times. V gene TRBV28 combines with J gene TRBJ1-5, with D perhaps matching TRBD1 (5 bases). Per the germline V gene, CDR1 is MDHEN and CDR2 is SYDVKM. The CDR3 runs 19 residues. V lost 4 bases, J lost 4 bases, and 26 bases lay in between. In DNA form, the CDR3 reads TGTGCCAGCAGTTATTTAATTACGACGACAGTTATTATTAATCAGCCCCAGCATTTT. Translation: CASSYLITTTVIINQPQHF. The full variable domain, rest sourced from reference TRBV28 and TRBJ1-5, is DVKVTQSSRYLVKRTGEKVFLECVQDMDHENMFWYRQDPGLGLRLIYFSYDVKMKEKGDIPEGYSVSREKKERFSLILESASTNQTSMYLCASSYLITTTVIINQPQHFGDGTRLSIL.

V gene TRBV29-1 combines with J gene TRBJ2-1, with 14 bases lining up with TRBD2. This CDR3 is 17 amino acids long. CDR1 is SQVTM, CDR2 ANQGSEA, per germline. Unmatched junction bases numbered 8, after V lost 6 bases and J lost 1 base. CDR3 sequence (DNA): TGCAGCGTCGAGGGACTAGCGGGAGCGGTGTCCTACAATGAGCAGTTCTTC. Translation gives CSVEGLAGAVSYNEQFF.

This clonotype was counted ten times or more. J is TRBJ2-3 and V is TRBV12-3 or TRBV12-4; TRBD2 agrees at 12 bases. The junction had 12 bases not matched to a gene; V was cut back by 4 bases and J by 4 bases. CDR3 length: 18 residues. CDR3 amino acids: CASSYPRTSGTGADTQYF. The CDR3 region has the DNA TGTGCCAGCAGTTACCCAAGGACTAGCGGGACGGGAGCAGATACGCAGTATTTT.

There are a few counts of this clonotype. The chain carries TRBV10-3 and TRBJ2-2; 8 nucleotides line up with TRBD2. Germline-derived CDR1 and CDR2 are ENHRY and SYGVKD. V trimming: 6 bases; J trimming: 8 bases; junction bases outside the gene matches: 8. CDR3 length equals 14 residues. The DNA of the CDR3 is TGTGCCATCAGAGCGGGACTAGGGGCAGGGGAGCTGTTTTTT. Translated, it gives CAIRAGLGAGELFF.

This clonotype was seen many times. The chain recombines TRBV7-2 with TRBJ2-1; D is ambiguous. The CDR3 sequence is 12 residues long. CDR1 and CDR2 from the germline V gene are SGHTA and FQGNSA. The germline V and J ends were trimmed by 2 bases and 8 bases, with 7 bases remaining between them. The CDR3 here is CASSLYEDEQFF. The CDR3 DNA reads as TGTGCCAGCAGCTTATATGAGGATGAGCAGTTCTTC. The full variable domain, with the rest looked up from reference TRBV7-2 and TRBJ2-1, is GAGVSQSPSNKVTEKGKDVELRCDPISGHTALYWYRQSLGQGLEFLIYFQGNSAPDKSGLPSDRFSAERTGGSVSTLTIQRTQQEDSAVYLCASSLYEDEQFFGPGTRLTVL.

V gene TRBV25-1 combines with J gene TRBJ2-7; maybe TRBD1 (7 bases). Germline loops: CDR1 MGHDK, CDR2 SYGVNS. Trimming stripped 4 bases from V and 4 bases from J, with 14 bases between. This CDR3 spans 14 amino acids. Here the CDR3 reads CASSAEGASYEQYF. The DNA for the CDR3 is TGTGCCAGCAGTGCGGAGGGGGCGAGTTACGAGCAGTACTTC.

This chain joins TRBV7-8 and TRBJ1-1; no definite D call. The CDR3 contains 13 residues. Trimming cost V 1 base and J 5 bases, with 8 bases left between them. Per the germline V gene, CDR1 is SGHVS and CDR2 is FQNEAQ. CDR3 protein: CASSLVPQTEAFF. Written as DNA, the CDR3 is TGTGCCAGCAGCTTAGTCCCCCAGACTGAAGCTTTCTTT. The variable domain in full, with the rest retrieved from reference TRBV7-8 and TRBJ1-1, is GAGVSQSPRYKVAKRGQDVALRCDPISGHVSLFWYQQALGQGPEFLTYFQNEAQLDKSGLPSDRFFAERPEGSVSTLKIQRTQQEDSAVYLCASSLVPQTEAFFGQGTRLTVV.

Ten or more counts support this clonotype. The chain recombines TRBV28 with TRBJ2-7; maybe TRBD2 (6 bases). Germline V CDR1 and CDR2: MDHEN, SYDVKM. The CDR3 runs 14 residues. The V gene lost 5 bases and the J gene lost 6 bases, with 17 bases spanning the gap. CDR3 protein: CASSMDGTVSEQYF. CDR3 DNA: TGTGCCAGCAGTATGGACGGGACTGTCTCCGAGCAGTACTTC. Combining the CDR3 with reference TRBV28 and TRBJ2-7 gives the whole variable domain DVKVTQSSRYLVKRTGEKVFLECVQDMDHENMFWYRQDPGLGLRLIYFSYDVKMKEKGDIPEGYSVSREKKERFSLILESASTNQTSMYLCASSMDGTVSEQYFGPGTRLTVT.

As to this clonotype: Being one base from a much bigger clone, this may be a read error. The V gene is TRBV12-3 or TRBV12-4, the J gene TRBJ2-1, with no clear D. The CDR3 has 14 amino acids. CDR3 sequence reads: CASSFRRLNNEQLF. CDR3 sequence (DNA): TGTGCCAGCAGCTTTCGCCGATTAAACAATGAGCAGCTCTTC.

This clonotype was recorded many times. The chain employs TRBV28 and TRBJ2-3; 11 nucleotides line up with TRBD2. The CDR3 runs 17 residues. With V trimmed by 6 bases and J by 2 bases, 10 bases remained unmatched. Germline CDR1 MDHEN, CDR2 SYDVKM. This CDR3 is CASRGIRLAGFTDTQYF. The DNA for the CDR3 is TGTGCCAGCAGGGGGATCAGACTAGCGGGGTTCACAGATACGCAGTATTTT.

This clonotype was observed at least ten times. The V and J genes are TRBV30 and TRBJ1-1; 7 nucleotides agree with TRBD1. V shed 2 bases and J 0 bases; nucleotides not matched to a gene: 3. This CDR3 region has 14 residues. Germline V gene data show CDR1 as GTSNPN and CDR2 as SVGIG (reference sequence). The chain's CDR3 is CAWSNDRVNTEAFF. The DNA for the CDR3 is TGTGCCTGGAGTAACGACAGGGTGAACACTGAAGCTTTCTTT.

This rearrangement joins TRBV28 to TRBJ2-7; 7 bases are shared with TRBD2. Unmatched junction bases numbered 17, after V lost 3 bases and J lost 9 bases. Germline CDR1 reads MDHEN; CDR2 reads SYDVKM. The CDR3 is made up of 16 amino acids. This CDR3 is CASSLRAGIWRYRQYF. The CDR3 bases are TGTGCCAGCAGTTTGCGAGCGGGGATTTGGAGGTACCGGCAGTACTTC. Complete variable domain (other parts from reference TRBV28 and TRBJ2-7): DVKVTQSSRYLVKRTGEKVFLECVQDMDHENMFWYRQDPGLGLRLIYFSYDVKMKEKGDIPEGYSVSREKKERFSLILESASTNQTSMYLCASSLRAGIWRYRQYFGPGTRLTVT.

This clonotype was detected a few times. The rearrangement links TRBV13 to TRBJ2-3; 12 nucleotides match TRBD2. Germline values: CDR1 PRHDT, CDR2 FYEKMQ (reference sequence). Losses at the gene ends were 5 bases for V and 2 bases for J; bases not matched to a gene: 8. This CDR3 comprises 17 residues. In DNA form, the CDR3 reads TGTGCCAGCAGCACCCGTGGACTAGCGGGGCCCACAGATACGCAGTATTTT. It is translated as CASSTRGLAGPTDTQYF.

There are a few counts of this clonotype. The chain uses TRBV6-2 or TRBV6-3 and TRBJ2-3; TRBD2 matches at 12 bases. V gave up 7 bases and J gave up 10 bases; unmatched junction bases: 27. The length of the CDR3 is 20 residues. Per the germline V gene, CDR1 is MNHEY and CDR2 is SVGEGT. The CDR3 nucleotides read TGTGCCAGCACCTCCGCCCTGGGGTCTAGCGGGAGGGTCGGACAGAGGCCGCAGTATTTT. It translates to CASTSALGSSGRVGQRPQYF.

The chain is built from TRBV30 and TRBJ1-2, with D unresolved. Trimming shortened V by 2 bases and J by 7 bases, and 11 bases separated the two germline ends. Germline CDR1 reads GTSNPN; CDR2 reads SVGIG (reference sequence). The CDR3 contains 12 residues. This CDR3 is CAWSPPYSGYTF. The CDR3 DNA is TGTGCCTGGAGTCCCCCCTATTCTGGCTACACCTTC. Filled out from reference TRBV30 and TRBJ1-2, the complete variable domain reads SQTIHQWPATLVQPVGSPLSLECTVEGTSNPNLYWYRQAAGRGLQLLFYSVGIGQISSEVPQNLSASRPQDRQFILSSKKLLLSDSGFYLCAWSPPYSGYTFGSGTRLTVV.

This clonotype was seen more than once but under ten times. CDR3 in DNA: TGCGCCAGCAGCACTAGCGGGAGCTATGAGCAGTTCTTC. Protein product: CASSTSGSYEQFF. The chain has TRBV4-1 and TRBJ2-1; 11 positions agree with TRBD2. Germline CDR1 is MGHRA and CDR2 is YSYEKL. Unmatched junction bases numbered 2, after V lost 5 bases and J lost 8 bases. The CDR3 loop spans 13 amino acids.

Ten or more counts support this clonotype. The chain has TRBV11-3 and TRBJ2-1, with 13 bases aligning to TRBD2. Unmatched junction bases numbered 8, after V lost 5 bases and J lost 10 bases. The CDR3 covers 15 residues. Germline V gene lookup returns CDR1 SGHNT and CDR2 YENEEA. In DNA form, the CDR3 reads TGTGCCAGCAGCCCCGGGACTAGCGGGATTTACGAGCAGTTCTTC. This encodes CASSPGTSGIYEQFF.

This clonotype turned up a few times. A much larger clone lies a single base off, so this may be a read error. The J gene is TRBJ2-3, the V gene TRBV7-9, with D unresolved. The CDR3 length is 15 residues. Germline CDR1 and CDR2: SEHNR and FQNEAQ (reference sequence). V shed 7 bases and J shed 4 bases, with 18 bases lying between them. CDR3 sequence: CASNSTRMIPDTQYF. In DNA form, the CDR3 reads TGTGCCAGCAACTCGACCAGAATGATCCCAGATACGCAGTATTTT.

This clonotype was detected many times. The CDR3 DNA sequence: TGTGCCAGCTCACCACGTATCGAGTACGAGCAGTACTTC. It codes for CASSPRIEYEQYF. The chain combines TRBV18 with TRBJ2-7; D gene uncertain. Germline V gives CDR1 KGHSH, CDR2 LQKENI. The germline V and J ends were trimmed by 1 base and 4 bases, with 8 bases remaining between them. The CDR3 contains 13 residues. The complete variable domain, with remaining parts taken from reference TRBV18 and TRBJ2-7, reads NAGVMQNPRHLVRRRGQEARLRCSPMKGHSHVYWYRQLPEEGLKFMVYLQKENIIDESGMPKERFSAEFPKEGPSILRIQQVVRGDSAAYFCASSPRIEYEQYFGPGTRLTVT.